The sequence of this T cell receptor (beta chain) was determined in a study of blood T cell repertoires in COVID-19. The method was immunoSEQ multiplex PCR; TCRdb's version includes in-frame clones alone and lacks a portion of them. The table lists 200,000 to 250,000 clones, approximately 88% of them singletons. CDR1 and CDR2 (germline): SNHLY, FYNNEI. The V end lost 6 bases, the J end lost 2 bases, and 10 bases lay between the germline ends. CDR3 length: 13 residues. The sequenced sample consisted of peripheral blood. This sequence originates from a man aged 55 to 70 who had recovered from COVID-19. The chain employs TRBV2 and TRBJ2-5; a possible D gene is TRBD2 (6 bases). This CDR3 is CASRGDFQETQYF. The DNA for the CDR3 is TGTGCCAGCAGGGGGGACTTTCAAGAGACCCAGTACTTC. Based on the CDR3 plus reference TRBV2 and TRBJ2-5, the full variable domain is EPEVTQTPSHQVTQMGQEVILRCVPISNHLYFYWYRQILGQKVEFLVSFYNNEISEKSEIFDDQFSVERPDGSNFTLKIRSTKLEDSAMYFCASRGDFQETQYFGPGTRLLVL.